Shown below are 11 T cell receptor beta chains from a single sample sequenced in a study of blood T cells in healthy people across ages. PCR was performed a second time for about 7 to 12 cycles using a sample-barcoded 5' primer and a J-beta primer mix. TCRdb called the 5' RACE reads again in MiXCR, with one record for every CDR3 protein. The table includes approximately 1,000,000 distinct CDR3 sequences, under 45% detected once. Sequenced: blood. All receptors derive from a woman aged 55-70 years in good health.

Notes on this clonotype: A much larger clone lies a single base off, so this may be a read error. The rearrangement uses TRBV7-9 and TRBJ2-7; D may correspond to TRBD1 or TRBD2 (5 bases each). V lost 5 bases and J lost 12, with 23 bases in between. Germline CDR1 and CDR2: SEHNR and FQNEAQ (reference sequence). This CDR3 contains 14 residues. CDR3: CASSTRASRETRYF. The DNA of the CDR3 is TGTGCCAGCAGCACTAGGGCGTCCAGGGAGACCCGGTACTTC.

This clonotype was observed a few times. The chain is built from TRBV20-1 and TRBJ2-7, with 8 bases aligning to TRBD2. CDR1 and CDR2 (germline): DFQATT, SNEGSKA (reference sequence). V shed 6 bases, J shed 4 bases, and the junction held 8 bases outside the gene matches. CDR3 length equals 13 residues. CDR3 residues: CSAKRERGYEQYF. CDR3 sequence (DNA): TGCAGTGCGAAGCGGGAGAGGGGGTACGAGCAGTACTTC.

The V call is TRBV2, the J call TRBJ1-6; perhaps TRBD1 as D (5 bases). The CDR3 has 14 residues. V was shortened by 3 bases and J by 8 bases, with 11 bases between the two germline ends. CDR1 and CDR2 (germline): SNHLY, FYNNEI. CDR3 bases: TGTGCCAGCAGTGAGGCAGGGTTGGATTCACCCCTCCACTTT. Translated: CASSEAGLDSPLHF. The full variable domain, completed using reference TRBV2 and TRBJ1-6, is EPEVTQTPSHQVTQMGQEVILRCVPISNHLYFYWYRQILGQKVEFLVSFYNNEISEKSEIFDDQFSVERPDGSNFTLKIRSTKLEDSAMYFCASSEAGLDSPLHFGNGTRLTVT.

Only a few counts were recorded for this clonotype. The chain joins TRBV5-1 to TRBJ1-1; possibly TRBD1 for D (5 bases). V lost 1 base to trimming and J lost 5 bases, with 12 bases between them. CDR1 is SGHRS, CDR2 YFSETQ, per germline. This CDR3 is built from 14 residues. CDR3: CASSLTGTGTEAFF. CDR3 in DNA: TGCGCCAGCAGCTTGACAGGCACCGGAACTGAAGCTTTCTTT. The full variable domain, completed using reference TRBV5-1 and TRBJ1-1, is KAGVTQTPRYLIKTRGQQVTLSCSPISGHRSVSWYQQTPGQGLQFLFEYFSETQRNKGNFPGRFSGRQFSNSRSEMNVSTLELGDSALYLCASSLTGTGTEAFFGQGTRLTVV.

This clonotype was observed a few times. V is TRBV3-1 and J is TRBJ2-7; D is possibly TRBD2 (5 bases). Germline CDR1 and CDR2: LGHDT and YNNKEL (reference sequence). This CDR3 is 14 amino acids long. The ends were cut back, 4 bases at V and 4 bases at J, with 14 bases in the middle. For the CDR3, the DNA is TGTGCCAGCAGCCCGGGGATTGGCCATTACGAGCAGTACTTC. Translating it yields CASSPGIGHYEQYF.

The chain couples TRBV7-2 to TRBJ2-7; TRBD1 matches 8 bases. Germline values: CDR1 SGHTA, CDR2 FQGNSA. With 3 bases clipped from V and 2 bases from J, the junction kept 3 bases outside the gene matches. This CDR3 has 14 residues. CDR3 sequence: CASSFDRGAYEQYF. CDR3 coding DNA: TGTGCCAGCAGCTTTGACAGGGGCGCCTACGAGCAGTACTTC.

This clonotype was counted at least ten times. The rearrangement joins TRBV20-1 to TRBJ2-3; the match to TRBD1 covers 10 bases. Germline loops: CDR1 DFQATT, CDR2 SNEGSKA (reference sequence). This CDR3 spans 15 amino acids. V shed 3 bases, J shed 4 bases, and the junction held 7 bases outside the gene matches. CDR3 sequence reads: CSARAGQGRPDTQYF. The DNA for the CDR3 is TGCAGTGCTAGGGCGGGACAGGGGCGCCCAGATACGCAGTATTTT.

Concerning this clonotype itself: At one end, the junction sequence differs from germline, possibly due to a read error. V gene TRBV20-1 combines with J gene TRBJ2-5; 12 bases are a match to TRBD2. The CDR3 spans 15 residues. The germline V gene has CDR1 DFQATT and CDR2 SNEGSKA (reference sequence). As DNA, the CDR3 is TGCAGTGTTAGAGCGGCTAGCGGGAGGGATGAGACCCAGTACTTC. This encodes CSVRAASGRDETQYF.

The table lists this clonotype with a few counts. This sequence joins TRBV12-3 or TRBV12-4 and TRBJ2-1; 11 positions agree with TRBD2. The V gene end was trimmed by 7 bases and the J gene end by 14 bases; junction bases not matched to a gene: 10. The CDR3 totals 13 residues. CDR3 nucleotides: TGTGCCAGCATCCTATATAGCGGGAGGGCCGAGTTCTTC. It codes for CASILYSGRAEFF.

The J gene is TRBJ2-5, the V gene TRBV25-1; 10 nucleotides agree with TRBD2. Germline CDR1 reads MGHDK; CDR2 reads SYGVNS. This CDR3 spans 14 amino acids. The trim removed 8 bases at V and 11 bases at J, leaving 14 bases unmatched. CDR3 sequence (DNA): TGTGCCAGCCTAGGGACTAGCGCCTACAATGAGCAGTACTTC. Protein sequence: CASLGTSAYNEQYF.

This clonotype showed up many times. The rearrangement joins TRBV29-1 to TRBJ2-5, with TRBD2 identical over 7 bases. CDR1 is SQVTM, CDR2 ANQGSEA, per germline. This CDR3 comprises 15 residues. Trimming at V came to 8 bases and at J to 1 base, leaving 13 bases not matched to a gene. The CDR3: CSSLGEGTPQETQYF. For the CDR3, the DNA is TGCAGCTCTCTCGGGGAGGGGACCCCCCAAGAGACCCAGTACTTC.